This passage covers 32 T cell receptor beta chains from one sample sequenced in a study of siplizumab effects on memory and regulatory T cells. The protocol was immunoSEQ multiplex PCR, while the TCRdb copy is restricted to in-frame clones and leaves out a portion. This table has some 100,000 clones, roughly 96% appearing once. Sequencing was performed on naive CD4+ T cells sorted from blood. These receptors were obtained from a human donor in good health.

The genes are TRBV7-9 and TRBJ1-1; the D is unclear. Trimming cost V 1 base and J 4 bases, with 13 bases left between them. CDR1 and CDR2 (germline): SEHNR, FQNEAQ (reference sequence). CDR3 size: 15 residues. CDR3 coding DNA: TGTGCCAGCAGCTTAGATGGAACTCGGGGCACTGAAGCTTTCTTT. Translating gives CASSLDGTRGTEAFF.

The rearrangement joins TRBV7-3 to TRBJ2-1, with 9 nucleotides matching TRBD2. The CDR3 consists of 14 residues. V was pared by 5 bases and J by 5 bases, with 4 bases of the junction left unmatched. Germline V gene sequence: CDR1 SGHTA, CDR2 FQGTGA. The chain's CDR3 is CASSGTSLDNEQFF. CDR3 bases: TGTGCCAGCAGCGGGACTAGCCTCGACAATGAGCAGTTCTTC.

This chain uses TRBV10-3 with TRBJ1-6; 7 positions agree with TRBD1. CDR3 length: 15 amino acids. V shed 5 bases, J shed 7 bases, and the junction held 8 bases outside the gene matches. Germline loops: CDR1 ENHRY, CDR2 SYGVKD. The CDR3 coding sequence is TGTGCCATCAGTCGCGGGACAGAATCGAATTCACCCCTCCACTTT. Amino acids: CAISRGTESNSPLHF.

V usage is TRBV28 and J usage is TRBJ1-4, with 10 bases that match TRBD1. The CDR3 has 15 residues. CDR1 and CDR2 (germline): MDHEN, SYDVKM. The junction had 3 bases not matched to a gene; V was cut back by 2 bases and J by 6 bases. CDR3 DNA sequence: TGTGCCAGCAGTTTACTGGGGACAGGGGATGAAAAACTGTTTTTT. This sequence encodes CASSLLGTGDEKLFF.

V and J are TRBV5-6 and TRBJ1-1; D remains ambiguous. Germline CDR1 and CDR2: SGHDT and YYEEEE. This CDR3 is 17 amino acids long. With 0 bases removed from V and 0 bases from J, the gap between germline ends came to 15 bases. The DNA of the CDR3 is TGTGCCAGCAGCTTGGACTGGGCAGGTCCTATGAACACTGAAGCTTTCTTT. Translating it yields CASSLDWAGPMNTEAFF.

J is TRBJ1-2 and V is TRBV11-2; D might be TRBD1 (5 bases). The CDR3 consists of 13 residues. The V end was cut by 4 bases, the J end by 4 bases, with 10 bases between. CDR1 and CDR2 (germline): SGHAT, FQNNGV. The CDR3 sequence: CASSSPGSYGYTF. The CDR3 bases are TGTGCCAGCAGCTCGCCAGGGAGCTATGGCTACACCTTC. Full variable domain (outside the CDR3, taken from reference TRBV11-2 and TRBJ1-2): EAGVAQSPRYKIIEKRQSVAFWCNPISGHATLYWYQQILGQGPKLLIQFQNNGVVDDSQLPKDRFSAERLKGVDSTLKIQPAKLEDSAVYLCASSSPGSYGYTFGSGTRLTVV.

This chain uses TRBV19 with TRBJ1-1; no firm D call. From germline, CDR1 is LNHDA and CDR2 SQIVND (reference sequence). This CDR3 has 15 amino acids. Trimming cost V 0 bases and J 1 base, with 9 bases left between them. CDR3 sequence reads: CASSIEAGKNTEAFF. In DNA, the CDR3 is TGTGCCAGTAGTATAGAGGCAGGTAAGAACACTGAAGCTTTCTTT.

The table lists this clone with a few counts. The chain joins TRBV5-4 to TRBJ1-1; a weak D match, TRBD1 (5 bases). Germline CDR1 is SGHNT and CDR2 is YYREEE (reference sequence). This CDR3 has 14 residues. V lost 1 base to trimming and J lost 5 bases, with 12 bases between them. The CDR3 sequence: CASSLQGRTTEAFF. The CDR3 bases are TGTGCCAGCAGCTTGCAGGGTCGCACAACTGAAGCTTTCTTT.

The chain joins TRBV28 to TRBJ2-5; D ambiguous. The J call is in doubt because the DNA end fits TRBJ2-7 better. Germline CDR1 MDHEN, CDR2 SYDVKM. This CDR3 has 17 residues. CDR3 in amino acids: CASSLPSTRIPSYEQYF. CDR3 DNA: TGTGCCAGCAGTTTACCCAGCACCCGCATCCCCTCATACGAGCAGTACTTC.

This clone was observed once. This chain joins TRBV9 and TRBJ2-5; 9 bases align to TRBD2. J was trimmed by 5 bases and V by 0 bases; bases with no gene match: 8. This CDR3 comprises 16 residues. In germline, CDR1 is SGDLS, CDR2 YYNGEE. In DNA form, the CDR3 reads TGTGCCAGCAGCGTAGGGCTAGCGGGGCGACGTGAGACCCAGTACTTC. Residues: CASSVGLAGRRETQYF.

V gene TRBV7-9 combines with J gene TRBJ2-7, with 12 positions matching TRBD1. V shed 4 bases and J 4 bases; nucleotides not matched to a gene: 2. The germline gives CDR1 SEHNR, CDR2 FQNEAQ (reference sequence). There are 14 residues in the CDR3. This CDR3 reads CASSSGQGAYEQYF. The CDR3 nucleotides are TGTGCCAGCAGCTCGGGACAGGGGGCTTACGAGCAGTACTTC.

The J gene is TRBJ1-1, the V gene TRBV28, with D hard to call. Germline CDR1 reads MDHEN; CDR2 reads SYDVKM. The CDR3 contains 13 residues. V dropped 8 bases and J dropped 1 base, with 11 bases sitting between them. As DNA, the CDR3 is TGTGCCAGCGTGACTTATGGGAACACTGAAGCTTTCTTT. It encodes CASVTYGNTEAFF.

V gene TRBV6-5 combines with J gene TRBJ1-1; TRBD1 aligns across 9 bases. In germline, CDR1 is MNHEY, CDR2 SVGAGI. The CDR3 has 14 amino acids. V shed 6 bases, J shed 5 bases, and the junction held 7 bases outside the gene matches. CDR3 coding DNA: TGTGCCAGCAGGGCGGGACAGGGTTGGACTGAAGCTTTCTTT. Translating it yields CASRAGQGWTEAFF.

The rearrangement links TRBV4-2 to TRBJ2-3; D is undetermined. CDR1 LGHNA and CDR2 YNFKEQ come from the germline V gene. The CDR3 is made up of 14 amino acids. Deletions cut 0 bases from V and 1 base from J, with 5 bases between. CDR3 nucleotides: TGTGCCAGCAGCCAAGATCCTGGCACAGATACGCAGTATTTT. It encodes CASSQDPGTDTQYF.

CDR3 loop: CASSLSGTNYEQYF. CDR3 DNA sequence: TGTGCCAGCAGTTTATCGGGGACAAACTACGAGCAGTACTTC. The rearrangement links TRBV27 to TRBJ2-7; possibly TRBD1 for D (6 bases). The CDR3 has 14 amino acids. CDR1 and CDR2 (germline): MNHEY, SMNVEV (reference sequence). With 0 bases removed from V and 3 bases from J, the gap between germline ends came to 9 bases.

The rearrangement joins TRBV6-1 to TRBJ2-7, with 9 bases identical to TRBD2. The CDR3 contains 12 residues. In germline, CDR1 is MNHNS, CDR2 SASEGT. V trimming: 11 bases; J trimming: 6 bases; junction bases outside the gene matches: 8. CDR3 region: CAPKGLAPEQYF. In DNA form, the CDR3 reads TGTGCCCCCAAGGGACTAGCCCCCGAGCAGTACTTC.

V gene TRBV25-1 combines with J gene TRBJ2-4; D not resolved. Deletions cut 4 bases from V and 3 bases from J, with 13 bases between. The CDR3 is 15 amino acids. The germline V gene encodes CDR1 MGHDK and CDR2 SYGVNS. CDR3 region: CASSALEVGKNIQYF. The CDR3 DNA reads TGTGCCAGCAGTGCCTTAGAAGTAGGCAAAAACATTCAGTACTTC.

The gene calls are TRBV27 and TRBJ2-3; D gene ambiguous. The V end was cut by 3 bases, the J end by 2 bases, with 9 bases between. CDR1 and CDR2 from the germline V gene are MNHEY and SMNVEV (reference sequence). This CDR3 spans 14 amino acids. DNA for the CDR3: TGTGCCAGCAGTTTGTCTAACCCCACAGATACGCAGTATTTT. Residues: CASSLSNPTDTQYF.

The chain carries TRBV7-2 and TRBJ1-1; 7 bases are a match to TRBD1. The ends lost 5 bases at V and 6 bases at J; junction bases unmatched: 9. CDR1 and CDR2 (germline): SGHTA, FQGNSA. This CDR3 has 14 amino acids. The CDR3 sequence: CASSLDRTWAEAFF. CDR3 nucleotides: TGTGCCAGCAGCCTGGACAGGACTTGGGCTGAAGCTTTCTTT.

The count of this clone is one. J is TRBJ1-2 and V is TRBV18; TRBD1 is a possible D gene (6 bases). Germline CDR1 reads KGHSH; CDR2 reads LQKENI. The CDR3 contains 16 residues. The V and J ends lost 3 bases and 2 bases respectively, with 16 bases between them. CDR3 in amino acids: CASSPSTTGTNYGYTF. The CDR3 bases are TGTGCCAGCTCACCGTCGACAACAGGGACCAACTATGGCTACACCTTC.

J is TRBJ1-4 and V is TRBV15; TRBD1 is a possible D gene (5 bases). V lost 0 bases, J lost 6 bases, and 17 bases lay in between. From germline, CDR1 is LNHNV and CDR2 YYDKDF (reference sequence). The CDR3 consists of 17 residues. CDR3 sequence reads: CATSRDRFSARDEKLFF. CDR3 bases: TGTGCCACCAGCAGAGATCGTTTTTCTGCCAGGGATGAAAAACTGTTTTTT.

The chain combines TRBV2 with TRBJ2-6, with D uncertain. Looked up from germline, CDR1 is SNHLY and CDR2 is FYNNEI. V was shortened by 4 bases and J by 0 bases, with 4 bases between the two germline ends. This CDR3 is 14 amino acids long. CDR3 coding DNA: TGTGCCAGCAGTGGAAGCTCTGGGGCCAACGTCCTGACTTTC. Protein: CASSGSSGANVLTF.

The gene calls are TRBV7-6 and TRBJ1-6, with D tentatively TRBD1 (6 bases). The germline V gene has CDR1 SGHVS and CDR2 FNYEAQ. V shed 0 bases and J shed 8 bases, with 11 bases lying between them. CDR3 size: 15 residues. The CDR3 loop is CASSLAPGVDSPLHF. In nucleotides, the CDR3 is TGTGCCAGCAGCTTAGCCCCAGGGGTGGATTCACCCCTCCACTTT.

J is TRBJ2-5 and V is TRBV7-3; D call uncertain. The CDR3 has 17 amino acids. CDR1 and CDR2 (germline): SGHTA, FQGTGA. The V end was cut by 1 base, the J end by 2 bases, with 17 bases between. CDR3 bases: TGTGCCAGCAGCTTAAGGGTAGACCCGTACCAACAAGAGACCCAGTACTTC. Residues: CASSLRVDPYQQETQYF.

The rearrangement uses TRBV18 and TRBJ1-2, with unresolved D. Looked up from germline, CDR1 is KGHSH and CDR2 is LQKENI. The CDR3 extends over 15 amino acids. The ends were cut back, 0 bases at V and 4 bases at J, with 12 bases in the middle. CDR3 in amino acids: CASSPPERTTYGYTF. The DNA of the CDR3 is TGTGCCAGCTCACCACCGGAAAGGACCACCTATGGCTACACCTTC.

The rearrangement joins TRBV20-1 to TRBJ2-5, with D tentatively TRBD1 (6 bases). Germline assignment: CDR1 DFQATT and CDR2 SNEGSKA (reference sequence). V lost 4 bases to trimming and J lost 5 bases, with 8 bases between them. The CDR3 contains 11 residues. CDR3 bases: TGCAGTGCTATGAGGGGGGAGACCCAGTACTTC. It codes for CSAMRGETQYF.

The rearrangement uses TRBV4-3 and TRBJ2-1; TRBD1 might be the D (6 bases). The CDR3 sequence is 15 residues long. Trimming cost V 4 bases and J 6 bases, with 16 bases left between them. The V gene's germline CDR1 is LGHNA and CDR2 YSLEER. In nucleotides, the CDR3 is TGCGCCAGCAGCCTGAACCTCCGGGACACCAATGAGCAGTTCTTC. Its translation is CASSLNLRDTNEQFF.

This chain uses TRBV11-2 with TRBJ2-3; TRBD2 agrees at 10 bases. V shed 0 bases, J shed 5 bases, and the junction held 8 bases outside the gene matches. The CDR3 runs to 17 residues. The V gene's germline CDR1 is SGHAT and CDR2 FQNNGV. This CDR3 reads CASSLDPSGGVKDTQYF. The CDR3 DNA follows: TGTGCCAGCAGCTTAGATCCCAGCGGGGGGGTGAAAGATACGCAGTATTTT.

The rearrangement links TRBV21-1 to TRBJ2-1; the table's D call, TRBD2, has no DNA check behind it. TRBV21-1 corresponds to a pseudogene. The CDR3 consists of 17 residues. CDR3: CASSKVAALFSYNEQFF. CDR3 coding DNA: TGTGCCAGCAGCAAAGTGGCGGCCTTGTTCTCCTACAATGAGCAGTTCTTC.

The chain recombines TRBV4-1 with TRBJ1-6; unclear D gene. The germline gives CDR1 MGHRA, CDR2 YSYEKL. The CDR3 covers 16 residues. V dropped 7 bases and J dropped 0 bases, with 13 bases sitting between them. The CDR3 sequence: CASTERESSYNSPLHF. CDR3 DNA sequence: TGCGCCAGCACCGAGAGAGAGAGCTCCTATAATTCACCCCTCCACTTT.

A single count supports this clone. The chain uses TRBV6-4 and TRBJ2-1; no reliable D call. Germline-derived CDR1 and CDR2 are MRHNA and SNTAGT. This CDR3 contains 14 residues. The V and J ends lost 5 bases and 0 bases respectively, with 8 bases between them. CDR3 DNA: TGTGCCAGCAGTAAGGTGAGCTCCTACAATGAGCAGTTCTTC. Translation: CASSKVSSYNEQFF.

The chain uses TRBV9 and TRBJ2-7; D unclear. The germline V gene has CDR1 SGDLS and CDR2 YYNGEE. The CDR3 runs 13 residues. Trimming stripped 2 bases from V and 5 bases from J, with 11 bases between. CDR3 DNA: TGTGCCAGCAGCGTCGGAGAGGTGCACGAGCAGTACTTC. Residues: CASSVGEVHEQYF.